This record concerns one T cell receptor beta chain sequence. The antigen is not known. These donors counted as nominally healthy when sampled, but unrecorded immune exposures were likely. The data were obtained in a study of cytomegalovirus exposure and HLA in healthy donors. Study in general: Out of 350 to 400 genotyped donors, roughly 80% belonged to the Caucasian-associated ancestry cluster. Whole-study results and caveats: Accounts indicate the classifier identified cytomegalovirus status with strong specificity and sensitivity.

13 Jbeta primers and 60 Vbeta primers were used for the PCR. Some clones are missing from TCRdb's copy, which holds only in-frame ones; the method was immunoSEQ multiplex PCR. Of under 150,000 clones listed, 72% are singletons. Unmatched junction bases numbered 2, after V lost 0 bases and J lost 5 bases. The germline CDR1 and CDR2 sequences are SGHRS and YFSETQ. CDR3 size: 16 residues. Sequenced sample: PBMCs. This receptor was taken from a man over 45 in good health and CMV-seropositive. This chain uses TRBV5-1 with TRBJ2-5; 15 nucleotides match TRBD2. The chain's CDR3 is CASSLGTSGREETQYF. CDR3 bases: TGCGCCAGCAGCTTGGGGACTAGCGGGAGGGAGGAGACCCAGTACTTC.